Below, 29 T cell receptor beta chains from the same sample are listed, as sequenced in a study of CD8 T cells in ankylosing spondylitis. General study findings and limits: Seemingly characteristic of ankylosing spondylitis blood was a TCR beta motif consisting of about 8 highly homologous variants.

TCRdb called the 5' RACE reads again in MiXCR, with one record for every CDR3 protein. The sample has roughly 440,000 distinct CDR3 sequences; more than 15% are singletons. No cognate antigen is known for these TCRs. Sequencing used blood, either unsorted or a sorted T cell fraction (not recorded which). The source of these receptors is a male donor with ankylosing spondylitis.

This chain joins TRBV28 and TRBJ1-4, with D unresolved. Germline-derived CDR1 and CDR2 are MDHEN and SYDVKM. Trimming shortened V by 2 bases and J by 1 base, and 11 bases separated the two germline ends. This CDR3 has 16 amino acids. CDR3 sequence: CASSLRGRVTNEKLFF. The CDR3 region has the DNA TGTGCCAGCAGTTTACGCGGACGGGTAACTAATGAAAAACTGTTTTTT.

The chain couples TRBV4-1 to TRBJ1-2; unclear D gene. The CDR3 has 14 amino acids. Germline V gene data show CDR1 as MGHRA and CDR2 as YSYEKL. Trimming stripped 4 bases from V and 1 base from J, with 10 bases between. Written as DNA, the CDR3 is TGCGCCAGCAGCCTCGACACAATTAACTATGGCTACACCTTC. Its protein product is CASSLDTINYGYTF.

This clonotype was seen a few times. The J gene is TRBJ2-1, the V gene TRBV7-8, with D perhaps matching TRBD2 (6 bases). CDR3 size: 14 residues. CDR1 is SGHVS and CDR2 is FQNEAQ in the germline V gene. Trimming pared 5 bases from V and 5 bases from J, leaving 13 bases between. This CDR3 is CASSLGLTHNEQFF. CDR3 in DNA: TGTGCCAGCAGCCTGGGACTCACCCACAATGAGCAGTTCTTC.

The chain recombines TRBV28 with TRBJ2-1; 10 bases map to TRBD1. V trimming: 6 bases; J trimming: 6 bases; junction bases outside the gene matches: 11. Per germline, CDR1 MDHEN and CDR2 SYDVKM. The length of the CDR3 is 16 residues. The CDR3 DNA is TGTGCCAGCAGCTCACCCCGGGACAGGGGACGCAATGAGCAGTTCTTC. Protein sequence: CASSSPRDRGRNEQFF.

This clonotype was detected ten times or more. The chain is built from TRBV5-1 and TRBJ2-1; 7 bases match TRBD1. Trimming removed 4 bases from V and 7 bases from J; junction bases left unmatched: 5. Germline CDR1 is SGHRS and CDR2 is YFSETQ. CDR3 length: 13 residues. CDR3 coding DNA: TGCGCCAGCAGCCCAGACAGGGCAAATGAGCAGTTCTTC. Its protein product is CASSPDRANEQFF.

This clonotype was seen more than once but under ten times. The V gene is TRBV29-1, the J gene TRBJ2-1, with TRBD1 as a possible D gene (6 bases). Germline V lookup: CDR1 SQVTM, CDR2 ANQGSEA. CDR3 length equals 14 residues. V lost 7 bases and J lost 0, with 13 bases in between. The CDR3 sequence is CSARQASSYNEQFF. CDR3 DNA: TGCAGCGCCAGACAGGCCTCCTCCTACAATGAGCAGTTCTTC.

This chain connects TRBV19 to TRBJ1-5; no clear D. V lost 4 bases to trimming and J lost 4 bases, with 11 bases between them. CDR3 length equals 14 residues. The germline CDR1 and CDR2 sequences are LNHDA and SQIVND (reference sequence). The CDR3 is CASSTDSGNQPQHF. The CDR3, as DNA: TGTGCCAGTAGTACGGATTCGGGGAATCAGCCCCAGCATTTT.

The gene calls are TRBV7-2 and TRBJ1-2; 9 positions match TRBD1. J lost 7 bases, V lost 1 base, and 4 bases had no gene match. The CDR3 loop spans 14 amino acids. Germline V lookup: CDR1 SGHTA, CDR2 FQGNSA. The CDR3 sequence: CASSLGQGEGGYTF. For the CDR3, the DNA is TGTGCCAGCAGCTTAGGACAGGGGGAAGGTGGCTACACCTTC.

The rearrangement uses TRBV5-5 and TRBJ1-1, with D possibly matching TRBD1 (5 bases). Germline lookup yields CDR1 SGHKS and CDR2 YYEKEE (reference sequence). Trimming pared 7 bases from V and 0 bases from J, leaving 16 bases between. This CDR3 is 15 amino acids long. Written as DNA, the CDR3 is TGTGCCAGCGCCACGGGGGAGCCCATGAACACTGAAGCTTTCTTT. It specifies CASATGEPMNTEAFF.

CDR3 loop: CSASDGTADTEAFF. The CDR3 bases are TGCAGTGCTAGCGACGGGACGGCAGACACTGAAGCTTTCTTT. This chain uses TRBV20-1 with TRBJ1-1; a weak D match, TRBD1 (5 bases). This CDR3 spans 14 amino acids. The germline V gene encodes CDR1 DFQATT and CDR2 SNEGSKA (reference sequence). Trimming shortened V by 3 bases and J by 3 bases, and 14 bases separated the two germline ends.

This clonotype came up many times. The CDR3 nucleotides read TGCGCCAGCAGCTTGGGGAACACTGGAGAGCAGTACTTC. Translation: CASSLGNTGEQYF. The chain carries TRBV5-1 and TRBJ2-7; D is undetermined. The length of the CDR3 is 13 residues. The germline CDR1 and CDR2 sequences are SGHRS and YFSETQ. V shed 0 bases and J shed 7 bases, with 11 bases lying between them.

V is TRBV7-9 and J is TRBJ1-1; no clear D. CDR3 length equals 16 residues. Trimming shortened V by 5 bases and J by 3 bases, and 19 bases separated the two germline ends. CDR1 is SEHNR, CDR2 FQNEAQ, per germline (reference sequence). This chain's CDR3 is CASSQRGEGNDTEAFF. The CDR3 DNA follows: TGTGCCAGCAGCCAACGCGGTGAAGGGAACGACACTGAAGCTTTCTTT.

At least ten counts were recorded for this clonotype. This chain links TRBV5-1 with TRBJ2-1, with 9 positions matching TRBD1. Germline V CDR1 and CDR2: SGHRS, YFSETQ. The ends lost 0 bases at V and 5 bases at J; junction bases unmatched: 3. The CDR3 contains 15 residues. CDR3 sequence: CASSLVGQGNNEQFF. CDR3 DNA sequence: TGCGCCAGCAGCTTGGTGGGACAGGGCAACAATGAGCAGTTCTTC.

The chain recombines TRBV5-1 with TRBJ1-1; no clear D gene. The CDR3 is 14 amino acids. Trimming removed 4 bases from V and 0 bases from J, with 10 bases in between. Germline V lookup: CDR1 SGHRS, CDR2 YFSETQ. The CDR3 spells CASSLEILNTEAFF. The CDR3, as DNA: TGCGCCAGCAGCCTCGAGATCCTGAACACTGAAGCTTTCTTT.

The gene calls are TRBV24-1 and TRBJ2-1, with D unclear. The CDR3 consists of 16 residues. CDR1 is KGHDR, CDR2 SFDVKD, per germline. Trimming shortened V by 0 bases and J by 0 bases, and 8 bases separated the two germline ends. In DNA, the CDR3 is TGTGCCACCAGTGATTTGAGCCCAAGCTCCTACAATGAGCAGTTCTTC. It codes for CATSDLSPSSYNEQFF.

There are a few counts of this clonotype. The V gene is TRBV7-2, the J gene TRBJ2-1; D gene ambiguous. Trimming took off 2 bases at V and 8 bases at J, with 7 bases between the two ends. The CDR3 has 12 amino acids. CDR1 SGHTA and CDR2 FQGNSA come from the germline V gene. CDR3 nucleotides: TGTGCCAGCAGCTTATCTGGTGATGAGCAGTTCTTC. This sequence encodes CASSLSGDEQFF.

Many counts were recorded for this clonotype. V usage is TRBV10-3 and J usage is TRBJ1-5; possible D gene TRBD1, 5 bases. V lost 9 bases, J lost 3 bases, and 9 bases lay in between. CDR1 is ENHRY, CDR2 SYGVKD, per germline. The CDR3 totals 12 residues. CDR3 amino acids: CAISGTNQPQHF. Written as DNA, the CDR3 is TGTGCCATTTCAGGGACCAATCAGCCCCAGCATTTT.

This clonotype was detected only once. The rearrangement uses TRBV6-2 or TRBV6-3 and TRBJ2-1, with TRBD2 identical over 10 bases. CDR1 and CDR2 (germline): MNHEY, SVGEGT. With 3 bases clipped from V and 12 bases from J, the junction kept 8 bases outside the gene matches. The CDR3 consists of 14 residues. CDR3 region: CASSYGGLAVMQFF. The CDR3 bases are TGTGCCAGCAGTTATGGAGGACTAGCGGTGATGCAGTTCTTC.

This clonotype was observed at least ten times. V gene TRBV4-2 combines with J gene TRBJ2-2; no definite D call. Germline V CDR1 and CDR2: LGHNA, YNFKEQ. The V end was cut by 0 bases, the J end by 1 base, with 6 bases between. The CDR3 is 15 amino acids. The CDR3 loop is CASSQDVGNTGELFF. The CDR3 DNA reads TGTGCCAGCAGCCAAGATGTCGGGAACACCGGGGAGCTGTTTTTT.

The chain links TRBV24-1 to TRBJ2-2; tentatively, D is TRBD2 (7 bases). CDR1 is KGHDR, CDR2 SFDVKD, per germline. This CDR3 is built from 14 residues. Trimming cost V 6 bases and J 8 bases, with 15 bases left between them. Written as DNA, the CDR3 is TGTGCCACCAGTCAAAGACGGGGGGCGGGGGAGCTGTTTTTT. This codes for CATSQRRGAGELFF.

The chain combines TRBV10-3 with TRBJ2-3; unclear D gene. Per germline, CDR1 ENHRY and CDR2 SYGVKD. Between the trimmed V and J ends, which lost 4 bases and 6 bases, there was a span of 14 bases. The CDR3 has 14 residues. CDR3 nucleotides: TGTGCCATCAGTGTGGGTGGTTCTTCGGATACGCAGTATTTT. It translates to CAISVGGSSDTQYF.

This clonotype has just a few counts. The J gene is TRBJ1-5, the V gene TRBV20-1; TRBD1 might be the D (6 bases). CDR3 size: 13 residues. Germline CDR1 DFQATT, CDR2 SNEGSKA (reference sequence). V lost 3 bases and J lost 5, with 11 bases in between. The CDR3 reads CSASLRGDQPQHF. The DNA for the CDR3 is TGCAGTGCTAGCCTGAGGGGGGATCAGCCCCAGCATTTT.

Only a few counts were recorded for this clonotype. The V and J genes are TRBV9 and TRBJ1-5, with no clear D. The CDR3 totals 15 residues. With 0 bases removed from V and 4 bases from J, the gap between germline ends came to 11 bases. Germline loops: CDR1 SGDLS, CDR2 YYNGEE. DNA for the CDR3: TGTGCCAGCAGCGTAGGAGGTTTGGGTAATCAGCCCCAGCATTTT. Protein product: CASSVGGLGNQPQHF.

Turning to this clonotype: One junction end does not reproduce the germline sequence, and a read error may be involved. V gene TRBV6-1 combines with J gene TRBJ1-2, with D hard to call. The CDR3 contains 13 residues. CDR1 and CDR2 (germline): MNHNS, SASEGT. The CDR3, as DNA: TGTGCCAGCACCTATAGGTTGAACTCTGGCTACACCTTC. It yields the protein CASTYRLNSGYTF.

This sequence joins TRBV5-1 and TRBJ1-1; 7 bases line up with TRBD1. The germline CDR1 and CDR2 sequences are SGHRS and YFSETQ. The trim removed 0 bases at V and 1 base at J, leaving 6 bases unmatched. This CDR3 region has 16 residues. CDR3 in DNA: TGCGCCAGCAGCTTGGGGAACCGGGACAGGAACACTGAAGCTTTCTTT. Translation: CASSLGNRDRNTEAFF.

The CDR3 DNA reads as TGTGCCAGCAGCTGGGCTTTCGGGGGTAGCGGGAGGGCCGGGTACGAGCAGTACTTC. Translated, it gives CASSWAFGGSGRAGYEQYF. The chain carries TRBV28 and TRBJ2-7; 11 positions agree with TRBD2. The germline V gene has CDR1 MDHEN and CDR2 SYDVKM. This CDR3 is built from 19 residues. The junction had 20 bases not matched to a gene; V was cut back by 6 bases and J by 4 bases. The full variable domain, rest sourced from reference TRBV28 and TRBJ2-7, is DVKVTQSSRYLVKRTGEKVFLECVQDMDHENMFWYRQDPGLGLRLIYFSYDVKMKEKGDIPEGYSVSREKKERFSLILESASTNQTSMYLCASSWAFGGSGRAGYEQYFGPGTRLTVT.

The CDR3 protein is CASTVTSGLVNEQYF. The CDR3 DNA follows: TGCGCCAGCACCGTGACTAGCGGTCTAGTAAACGAGCAGTACTTC. The rearrangement joins TRBV5-1 to TRBJ2-7; TRBD2 matches at 9 bases. J gave up 5 bases and V 6 bases, and 12 bases lay outside the gene matches. CDR3 size: 15 residues. The germline V gene has CDR1 SGHRS and CDR2 YFSETQ. Filled out from reference TRBV5-1 and TRBJ2-7, the complete variable domain reads KAGVTQTPRYLIKTRGQQVTLSCSPISGHRSVSWYQQTPGQGLQFLFEYFSETQRNKGNFPGRFSGRQFSNSRSEMNVSTLELGDSALYLCASTVTSGLVNEQYFGPGTRLTVT.

The chain employs TRBV3-1 and TRBJ2-3; unclear D gene. The ends were cut back, 7 bases at V and 0 bases at J, with 11 bases in the middle. This CDR3 comprises 14 residues. Germline V CDR1 and CDR2: LGHDT, YNNKEL (reference sequence). In nucleotides, the CDR3 is TGTGCCAGCACGTTTAGCTTTAGCACAGATACGCAGTATTTT. Protein sequence: CASTFSFSTDTQYF.

V usage is TRBV12-5 and J usage is TRBJ2-4; no firm D call. Trimming took off 5 bases at V and 6 bases at J, with 14 bases between the two ends. The CDR3 is 14 amino acids. From germline, CDR1 is LGHNT and CDR2 FRNRAP. The CDR3 sequence: CASGGWDAGNIQYF. The CDR3 DNA follows: TGTGCTAGTGGTGGGTGGGATGCAGGAAACATTCAGTACTTC.